A selection of T cell receptor beta chains follows, all from one sample in a study of response to subunit inactivated influenza vaccine. TCRdb analysed the RT-PCR reads with MiXCR anew, one entry per CDR3 protein. The repertoire holds hundreds of thousands of distinct CDR3 sequences, with approximately 15% as singletons. Source: PBMCs from blood, taken 11 to 12 days after vaccination. The receptors were sampled from a man aged 50-59 years who received an inactivated influenza vaccine. Each CDR3 is given without its conserved first and last residue. Each record gives: J gene, V gene, CDR3 protein.

TRBJ2-1 | TRBV20-1 | SAGTRSGSVNEQF
TRBJ1-1 | TRBV7-9 | ASSFNRDEAF
TRBJ2-5 | TRBV20-1 | SARDPLAGGRMGETQY
TRBJ2-3 | TRBV3-1 | ASSHWWGDEVDTQY
TRBJ2-1 | TRBV6-1 | ATLTSGGPYNEQF
TRBJ2-3 | TRBV19 | ASSIEATGWELDTQY
TRBJ2-2 | TRBV5-1 | ASSLTSGGAGELF
TRBJ1-6 | TRBV5-4 | ASSPTPTLSPLH
TRBJ2-3 | TRBV20-1 | SARETLSGRRRWGQY
TRBJ2-3 | TRBV5-1 | ASSPGAATSTDTQY
TRBJ2-1 | TRBV6-2/TRBV6-3 | ASSQRTGALWNEQF
TRBJ2-3 | TRBV5-1 | ASSLVPTSGATSTDTQY
TRBJ1-2 | TRBV27 | ASSLSGTGAYGYT
TRBJ2-1 | TRBV29-1 | SVGTSGSNEQF
TRBJ1-1 | TRBV28 | ASSLWEGGGRTEAF
TRBJ1-1 | TRBV9 | ASSPGAGLGNTEAF
TRBJ1-1 | TRBV2 | ASSDGVNTEAF
TRBJ2-2 | TRBV19 | ASSIGDRLLTGELF
TRBJ2-2 | TRBV9 | ASSAQDRGATGELF
TRBJ1-1 | TRBV3-1 | ASSPQSGEAEAF
TRBJ2-3 | TRBV12-3/TRBV12-4 | ASSDSGIHTDTQY
TRBJ2-3 | TRBV11-2 | ASSLTPGSGSITDTQY
TRBJ1-2 | TRBV7-9 | ASSFLGVGYT
TRBJ1-2 | TRBV4-3 | ASSQVKDDGYT
TRBJ2-1 | TRBV5-1 | ASSLAGSPYNEQF
TRBJ2-5 | TRBV7-2 | ASAGPGTGGGETQY
TRBJ2-5 | TRBV3-1 | ASSQATSLAQETQY
TRBJ2-3 | TRBV5-5 | ASSLRLSNTQY
TRBJ1-6 | TRBV6-1 | ASRRQGSNSPLH
TRBJ2-7 | TRBV30 | AWSALAGEQY
TRBJ2-1 | TRBV12-3/TRBV12-4 | ASSLLYEQF
TRBJ2-1 | TRBV11-2 | ASSGQTSGVYNEQF
TRBJ1-5 | TRBV12-3/TRBV12-4 | ASSLGGFQPQH
TRBJ1-6 | TRBV4-3 | ASSQAVGLYNSPLH
TRBJ2-3 | TRBV20-1 | SALPGTSVTDTQY
TRBJ2-2 | TRBV12-3/TRBV12-4 | ASSLRATGELF
TRBJ1-1 | TRBV5-6 | ASSLVRQGAQNTEAF
TRBJ2-7 | TRBV20-1 | SAAIRAHEQY
TRBJ2-3 | TRBV4-1 | ASSRVSNTDTQY
TRBJ2-5 | TRBV24-1 | ATSKQGAQETQY
TRBJ2-3 | TRBV12-3/TRBV12-4 | ASRPTTGVRDTQY
TRBJ2-1 | TRBV19 | ASSIGQGAGNEQF
TRBJ2-7 | TRBV6-2/TRBV6-3 | ASSYDRELYEQY
TRBJ2-3 | TRBV10-3 | AISEGLAITDTQY
TRBJ1-6 | TRBV25-1 | ASSNGLYVSPLH
TRBJ2-7 | TRBV5-1 | ASSFDAGGAAYEQY
TRBJ1-1 | TRBV10-2 | ASKEDSEAF
TRBJ2-5 | TRBV2 | ASRRTTQTQY
TRBJ2-2 | TRBV12-3/TRBV12-4 | ASSPTGTGVNTGELF
TRBJ1-1 | TRBV29-1 | SVERVAGTEAF
TRBJ2-1 | TRBV10-3 | AISVATAGGEQF
TRBJ1-5 | TRBV4-1 | ASSQTDSGPQH
TRBJ1-1 | TRBV12-3/TRBV12-4 | ASSLAGGIRTEAF
TRBJ1-4 | TRBV20-1 | SASRTGGEKLF
TRBJ1-1 | TRBV7-9 | ASSLALSGTEAF